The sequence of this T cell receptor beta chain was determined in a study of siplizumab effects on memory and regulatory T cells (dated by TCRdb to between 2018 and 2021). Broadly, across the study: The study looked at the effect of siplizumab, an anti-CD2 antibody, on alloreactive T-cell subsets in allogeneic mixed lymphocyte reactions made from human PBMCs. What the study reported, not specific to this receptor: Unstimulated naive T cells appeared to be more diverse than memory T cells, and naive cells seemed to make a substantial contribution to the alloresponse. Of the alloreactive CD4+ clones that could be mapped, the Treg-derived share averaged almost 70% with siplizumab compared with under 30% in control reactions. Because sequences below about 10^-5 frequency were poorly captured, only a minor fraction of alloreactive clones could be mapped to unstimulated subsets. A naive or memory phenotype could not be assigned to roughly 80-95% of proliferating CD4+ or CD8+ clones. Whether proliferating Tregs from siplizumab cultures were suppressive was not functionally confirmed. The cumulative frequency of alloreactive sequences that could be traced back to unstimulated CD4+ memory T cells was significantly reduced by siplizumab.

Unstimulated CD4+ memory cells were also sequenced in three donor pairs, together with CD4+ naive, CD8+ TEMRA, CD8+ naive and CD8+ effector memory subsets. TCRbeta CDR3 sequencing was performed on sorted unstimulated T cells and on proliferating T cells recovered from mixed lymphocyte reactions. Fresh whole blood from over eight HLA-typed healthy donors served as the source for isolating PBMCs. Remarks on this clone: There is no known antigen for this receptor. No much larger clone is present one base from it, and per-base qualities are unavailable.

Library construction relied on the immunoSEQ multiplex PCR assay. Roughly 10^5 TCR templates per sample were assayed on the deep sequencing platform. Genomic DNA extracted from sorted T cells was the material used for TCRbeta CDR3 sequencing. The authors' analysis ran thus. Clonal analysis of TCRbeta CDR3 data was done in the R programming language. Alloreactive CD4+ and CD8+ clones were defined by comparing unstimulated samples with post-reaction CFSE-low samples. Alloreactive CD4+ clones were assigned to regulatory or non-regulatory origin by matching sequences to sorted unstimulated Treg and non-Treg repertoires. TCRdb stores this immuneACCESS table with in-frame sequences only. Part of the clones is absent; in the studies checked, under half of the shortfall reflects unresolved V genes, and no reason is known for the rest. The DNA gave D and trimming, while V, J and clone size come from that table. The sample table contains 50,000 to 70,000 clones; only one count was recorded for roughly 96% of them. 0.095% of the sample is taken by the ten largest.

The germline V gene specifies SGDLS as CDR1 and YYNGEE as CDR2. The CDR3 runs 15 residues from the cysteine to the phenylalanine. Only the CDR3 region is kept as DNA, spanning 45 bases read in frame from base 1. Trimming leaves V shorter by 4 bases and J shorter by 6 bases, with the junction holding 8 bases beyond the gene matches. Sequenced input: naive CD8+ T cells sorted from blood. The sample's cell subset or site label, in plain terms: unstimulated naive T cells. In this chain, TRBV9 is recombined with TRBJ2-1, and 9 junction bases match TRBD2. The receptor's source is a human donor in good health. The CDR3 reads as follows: CASSPGGGASNEQFF. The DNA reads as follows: TGTGCCAGCAGCCCTGGCGGGGGGGCCTCCAATGAGCAGTTCTTC.